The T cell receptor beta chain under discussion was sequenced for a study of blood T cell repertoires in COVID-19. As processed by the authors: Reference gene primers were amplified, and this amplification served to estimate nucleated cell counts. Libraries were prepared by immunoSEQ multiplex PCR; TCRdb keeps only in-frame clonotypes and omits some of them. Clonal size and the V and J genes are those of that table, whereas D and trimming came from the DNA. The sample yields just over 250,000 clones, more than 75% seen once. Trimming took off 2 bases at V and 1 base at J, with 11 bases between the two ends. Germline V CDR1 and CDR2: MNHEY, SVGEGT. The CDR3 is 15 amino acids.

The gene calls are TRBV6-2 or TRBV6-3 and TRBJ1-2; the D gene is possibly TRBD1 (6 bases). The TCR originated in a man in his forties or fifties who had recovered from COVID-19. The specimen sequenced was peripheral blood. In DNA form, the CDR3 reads TGTGCCAGCAGTTACGGGGGCAGGAATAACTATGGCTACACCTTC. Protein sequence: CASSYGGRNNYGYTF.